This record concerns one TCR beta chain sequence. This sample was included in a study of blood T cell repertoires in COVID-19. CDR1 is MNHEY and CDR2 is SVGAGI in the germline V gene. V shed 7 bases and J shed 3 bases, with 15 bases lying between them. There are 14 residues in the CDR3. In the authors' methods: The assay estimated nucleated cells by amplifying reference gene primers. TCRdb keeps only in-frame clones here, not all; method: immunoSEQ multiplex PCR. Clone size and the V and J calls come from that table; the DNA yielded D and trimming. This sample has 350,000 to 450,000 clones; about 87% occur once, and the top ten carry over 2.5%.

This chain connects TRBV6-5 to TRBJ1-2; D possibly corresponds to TRBD1 (6 bases). The receptor comes from a human donor in a cohort sampled during active COVID-19. The specimen was peripheral blood. This CDR3 is CASTPSGGHYGYTF. DNA for the CDR3: TGTGCCAGCACGCCGAGCGGGGGGCACTATGGCTACACCTTC.